The next 21 T cell receptor beta chains were all read from a single sample in a study of cytomegalovirus exposure and HLA in healthy donors. Both 60 Vbeta primers and 13 Jbeta primers went into the PCR. TCRdb's table, derived via immunoSEQ multiplex PCR, lists solely in-frame clones and lacks some. The profile covers about 130,000 clones, with about 10% appearing a single time and approximately 4.5% taken by the ten largest. The sequenced sample consisted of PBMCs. All receptors come from a woman younger than 35 in good health and CMV-seropositive.

The V and J genes are TRBV28 and TRBJ1-1; TRBD1 matches at 11 bases. The CDR3 covers 14 residues. Per the germline V gene, CDR1 is MDHEN and CDR2 is SYDVKM. J gave up 6 bases and V 6 bases, and 6 bases lay outside the gene matches. The CDR3 DNA reads TGTGCCAGCAGCCTAGGGGGACAGGGGGCTGAAGCTTTCTTT. Translated: CASSLGGQGAEAFF.

This clone was detected many times. The rearrangement links TRBV27 to TRBJ1-5; D call uncertain. The CDR3 is 14 residues long. CDR1 is MNHEY and CDR2 is SMNVEV in the germline V gene (reference sequence). Trimming removed 5 bases from V and 5 bases from J, with 13 bases in between. The CDR3 loop is CASSPNNRHQPQHF. In DNA form, the CDR3 reads TGTGCCAGCAGTCCGAACAACAGACATCAGCCCCAGCATTTT.

This clone was seen a few times. The rearrangement uses TRBV21-1 and TRBJ2-7; the tabulated D call, TRBD2, remains unverified against the DNA. TRBV21-1 is a recognized pseudogene. The CDR3 is made up of 15 amino acids. This CDR3 reads CASGRADGIRYEQYF. The CDR3 DNA reads as TGTGCCAGCGGCCGAGCGGACGGGATCCGCTACGAGCAGTACTTC.

This clone was recorded a few times. The rearrangement links TRBV11-3 to TRBJ2-5; no clear D gene. The ends were cut back, 1 base at V and 2 bases at J, with 5 bases in the middle. The germline CDR1 and CDR2 sequences are SGHNT and YENEEA. The CDR3 sequence is 13 residues long. As DNA, the CDR3 is TGTGCCAGCAGCTTAGTAGCTCAAGAGACCCAGTACTTC. Translating gives CASSLVAQETQYF.

This clone was seen a few times. This rearrangement joins TRBV30 to TRBJ1-4, with a possible D match to TRBD1 (5 bases). The V end lost 5 bases, the J end lost 4 bases, and 14 bases lay between the germline ends. The CDR3 has 14 residues. Germline CDR1 GTSNPN, CDR2 SVGIG (reference sequence). The CDR3 is CAWGRMGLNEKLFF. The CDR3 DNA is TGTGCCTGGGGGCGGATGGGACTTAATGAAAAACTGTTTTTT.

The V gene is TRBV9, the J gene TRBJ2-7, with TRBD2 identical over 10 bases. V lost 0 bases, J lost 9 bases, and 9 bases stayed unmatched. The CDR3 spans 15 residues. The germline gives CDR1 SGDLS, CDR2 YYNGEE. CDR3 DNA sequence: TGTGCCAGCAGCGTAGGTGCCCTAGCGGGAGAAAGGCAGTACTTC. Encoded protein: CASSVGALAGERQYF.

This clone was seen a handful of times. The chain combines TRBV11-3 with TRBJ2-1; 9 bases align to TRBD1. The CDR3 sequence is 16 residues long. Trimming at V came to 4 bases and at J to 1 base, leaving 5 bases not matched to a gene. CDR1 and CDR2 from the germline V gene are SGHNT and YENEEA. The CDR3, as DNA: TGTGCCAGCAGCTCCGCCGGACAGGGGTCCTACAATGAGCAGTTCTTC. Amino acid sequence: CASSSAGQGSYNEQFF.

This clone was recorded a few times. The chain carries TRBV30 and TRBJ2-6, with D possibly TRBD2 on 5 matching bases. Germline CDR1 and CDR2: GTSNPN and SVGIG (reference sequence). V lost 1 base, J lost 0 bases, and 7 bases lay in between. The CDR3 contains 15 residues. CDR3 nucleotides: TGTGCCTGGAGTGGAGGGCTCTCTGGGGCCAACGTCCTGACTTTC. Translating gives CAWSGGLSGANVLTF.

The table lists this clone with a few counts. This chain uses TRBV29-1 with TRBJ2-1; maybe TRBD2 (5 bases). Trimming pared 1 base from V and 6 bases from J, leaving 16 bases between. CDR3 length equals 15 residues. Germline V gene sequence: CDR1 SQVTM, CDR2 ANQGSEA. The DNA of the CDR3 is TGCAGCGTTGAAGGGTTTGGCGGACTTGCCAATGAGCAGTTCTTC. It translates to CSVEGFGGLANEQFF.

This clone was seen only a few times. The chain is built from TRBV2 and TRBJ2-5, with D possibly TRBD2 on 5 matching bases. The CDR3 loop spans 12 amino acids. V gave up 8 bases and J gave up 5 bases, with 12 bases separating them. Germline V CDR1 and CDR2: SNHLY, FYNNEI. DNA for the CDR3: TGTGCCAGCCGCCCTAGCTACGAGACCCAGTACTTC. Amino acid sequence: CASRPSYETQYF. The whole variable domain, filled in from reference TRBV2 and TRBJ2-5, reads EPEVTQTPSHQVTQMGQEVILRCVPISNHLYFYWYRQILGQKVEFLVSFYNNEISEKSEIFDDQFSVERPDGSNFTLKIRSTKLEDSAMYFCASRPSYETQYFGPGTRLLVL.

This clone has only a few counts. V and J are TRBV6-6 and TRBJ1-1; D gene uncertain. The CDR3 runs 12 residues. Germline V gene sequence: CDR1 MNHNY, CDR2 SVGAGI (reference sequence). V was trimmed by 7 bases and J by 6 bases, leaving 12 bases between them. This chain's CDR3 is CASNSIGSEAFF. The CDR3, as DNA: TGTGCCAGCAACAGTATTGGATCTGAAGCTTTCTTT.

This clone occurred a few times. The rearrangement links TRBV7-8 to TRBJ2-7; TRBD2 matches 8 bases. The CDR3 is 14 amino acids. V shed 1 base, J shed 4 bases, and the junction held 3 bases outside the gene matches. CDR1 and CDR2 from the germline V gene are SGHVS and FQNEAQ. As DNA, the CDR3 is TGTGCCAGCAGCTTAGGGGGGACTAGGTACGAGCAGTACTTC. Its protein is CASSLGGTRYEQYF.

This chain connects TRBV6-1 to TRBJ2-1; 7 nucleotides agree with TRBD2. From germline, CDR1 is MNHNS and CDR2 SASEGT. V was pared by 4 bases and J by 3 bases, with 12 bases of the junction left unmatched. The CDR3 extends over 17 amino acids. The CDR3 nucleotides read TGTGCCAGCAGTGCCCGTCCCGGTAGCGGGTACTACAATGAGCAGTTCTTC. It translates to CASSARPGSGYYNEQFF.

In its sample, this clone was seen a few times. The V call is TRBV11-3, the J call TRBJ2-1, with TRBD2 identical over 9 bases. From germline, CDR1 is SGHNT and CDR2 YENEEA. The CDR3 covers 16 residues. The J segment lost 2 bases and the V segment lost 5 bases, leaving 7 bases of the junction unmatched. The CDR3 region has the DNA TGTGCCAGCAGCCCTGACCGACTAGCGGCCTACAATGAGCAGTTCTTC. Translated: CASSPDRLAAYNEQFF.

This clone was detected only a few times. CDR3 DNA: TGTGCCAGCAGCTCCCTCAGCGGGAGCAGGGGTGAGCAGTTCTTC. Residues: CASSSLSGSRGEQFF. The genes are TRBV5-4 and TRBJ2-1, with 8 bases lining up with TRBD2. Per germline, CDR1 SGHNT and CDR2 YYREEE (reference sequence). The V gene end was trimmed by 3 bases and the J gene end by 9 bases; junction bases not matched to a gene: 11. The CDR3 totals 15 residues.

This clone has just a few counts. The chain combines TRBV15 with TRBJ2-5; D uncertain. The CDR3 has 14 amino acids. Germline values: CDR1 LNHNV, CDR2 YYDKDF (reference sequence). V lost 0 bases to trimming and J lost 4 bases, with 9 bases between them. The DNA of the CDR3 is TGTGCCACCAGCAGAGATCGCGTTCGAGAGACCCAGTACTTC. Translating it yields CATSRDRVRETQYF.

This clone was counted between two and nine times. This chain uses TRBV19 with TRBJ1-2, with no clear D. Germline lookup yields CDR1 LNHDA and CDR2 SQIVND (reference sequence). Trimming took off 7 bases at V and 5 bases at J, with 17 bases between the two ends. The CDR3 is 14 amino acids. The CDR3 DNA sequence: TGTGCCAGTATCCCTCCGGGTAGAGGATATGGCTACACCTTC. Protein product: CASIPPGRGYGYTF.

The chain couples TRBV11-2 to TRBJ1-2; D gene unclear. V was shortened by 4 bases and J by 7 bases, with 10 bases between the two germline ends. Germline V gives CDR1 SGHAT, CDR2 FQNNGV. This CDR3 comprises 12 residues. The CDR3 spells CASSSTVGGYTF. The CDR3 bases are TGTGCCAGCAGCTCAACAGTCGGTGGCTACACCTTC.

The V gene is TRBV7-9, the J gene TRBJ1-2, with TRBD1 as a possible D gene (6 bases). V was pared by 5 bases and J by 8 bases, with 15 bases between. This CDR3 region has 13 residues. Germline V lookup: CDR1 SEHNR, CDR2 FQNEAQ (reference sequence). The CDR3 nucleotides read TGTGCCAGCAGCCAAGGACAGCTATTAGGCTACACCTTC. Translation: CASSQGQLLGYTF.

The chain uses TRBV5-1 and TRBJ2-5; TRBD2 is a possible D gene (5 bases). The last part of the DNA fits TRBJ2-7 better; the J call may be wrong. The CDR3 totals 16 residues. CDR1 SGHRS and CDR2 YFSETQ come from the germline V gene. CDR3 bases: TGCGCCAGCAGCTCCCTGGGAGTCGCTAGCTCCTACGAGCAGTACTTC. Its protein is CASSSLGVASSYEQYF.

The rearrangement joins TRBV16 to TRBJ1-2; D not resolved. V lost 3 bases, J lost 1 base, and 9 bases lay in between. In germline, CDR1 is KGHSY, CDR2 FQNENV. The CDR3 runs 14 residues. The CDR3 sequence is CASSQLADNYGYTF. CDR3 DNA sequence: TGTGCCAGCAGCCAGTTAGCCGATAACTATGGCTACACCTTC. The whole variable domain, remainder taken from reference TRBV16 and TRBJ1-2, is GEEVAQTPKHLVRGEGQKAKLYCAPIKGHSYVFWYQQVLKNEFKFLISFQNENVFDETGMPKERFSAKCLPNSPCSLEIQATKLEDSAVYFCASSQLADNYGYTFGSGTRLTVV.